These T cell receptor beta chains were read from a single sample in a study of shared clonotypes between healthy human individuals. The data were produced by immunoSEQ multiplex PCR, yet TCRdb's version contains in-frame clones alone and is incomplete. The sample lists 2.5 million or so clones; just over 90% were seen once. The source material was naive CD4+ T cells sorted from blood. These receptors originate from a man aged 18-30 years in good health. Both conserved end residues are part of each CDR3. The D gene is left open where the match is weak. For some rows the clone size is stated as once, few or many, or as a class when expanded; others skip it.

CDR3 DNA: TGTGCCTGGAGCCAGGTCTACAATGAGCAGTTCTTC
CDR3 protein: CAWSQVYNEQFF
J gene: TRBJ2-1
D gene: -
clone size: -
V gene: TRBV30

CDR3 DNA: TGTGCCTGGAGCATCGGGACTAGCGGGAACTCCTACGAGCAGTACTTC
CDR3 protein: CAWSIGTSGNSYEQYF
J gene: TRBJ2-7
D gene: TRBD2
clone size: -
V gene: TRBV30

CDR3 DNA: TGTGCCAGCTCACCCGACGGACAGGCTGGCTACACCTTC
CDR3 protein: CASSPDGQAGYTF
J gene: TRBJ1-2
D gene: TRBD1
clone size: -
V gene: TRBV18

CDR3 DNA: TGTGCCAGCAGCTTACAAGGGGCTTACAATCAGCCCCAGCATTTT
CDR3 protein: CASSLQGAYNQPQHF
J gene: TRBJ1-5
D gene: -
clone size: -
V gene: TRBV7-2

CDR3 DNA: TGCGCGGGACAGGGGGCCTACGAGCAGTACTTC
CDR3 protein: CAGQGAYEQYF
J gene: TRBJ2-7
D gene: TRBD1
clone size: -
V gene: TRBV29-1

CDR3 DNA: TGCGCCAGCAGCCGCTTGGGACTAGCGGGAGACGAGCAGTACTTC
CDR3 protein: CASSRLGLAGDEQYF
J gene: TRBJ2-7
D gene: TRBD2
clone size: -
V gene: TRBV4-3

CDR3 DNA: TGCGCCAGCAGCCATTTGGACTCATCCGACACAGATACGCAGTATTTT
CDR3 protein: CASSHLDSSDTDTQYF
J gene: TRBJ2-3
D gene: -
clone size: once
V gene: TRBV4-3

CDR3 DNA: TGTGCCAGCAGTGGACAGGGGAACTATGGCTACACCTTC
CDR3 protein: CASSGQGNYGYTF
J gene: TRBJ1-2
D gene: TRBD1
clone size: -
V gene: TRBV6-1

CDR3 DNA: TGTGCCAGCACCTCAAGTGGGACTAACCAAGAGACCCAGTACTTC
CDR3 protein: CASTSSGTNQETQYF
J gene: TRBJ2-5
D gene: TRBD2
clone size: -
V gene: TRBV6-5

CDR3 DNA: TGCGCCAGCACCGTCAGCGGGGTAAACTACAATGAGCAGTTCTTC
CDR3 protein: CASTVSGVNYNEQFF
J gene: TRBJ2-1
D gene: TRBD2
clone size: -
V gene: TRBV5-1

CDR3 DNA: TGTGCCATCAGAGAAGCTGGGGGCGTTATAGAGCAGTTCTTC
CDR3 protein: CAIREAGGVIEQFF
J gene: TRBJ2-1
D gene: -
clone size: -
V gene: TRBV10-3